This T cell receptor (beta chain) was profiled in a study of T cells in Graves' hyperthyroidism and ophthalmopathy (dated by TCRdb to between 2017 and 2020). At the level of the whole study: Peripheral blood samples were taken at the time of initial diagnosis, prior to any treatment. To identify TCR V-J signatures that set the groups apart, the researchers used a discovery cohort of 100 patients, made up of roughly 40 with Graves' ophthalmopathy and some 55 with stable Graves' hyperthyroidism. Whether ophthalmopathy could be predicted prospectively was tested in an independent validation cohort made up of roughly 19 hyperthyroidism patients plus 17 patients who later progressed to ophthalmopathy. The roughly 91 discovery patients were randomly divided into training and test sets at a 7:3 ratio. The study also compared thyroid tissue and blood T-cell repertoires from about six Graves' hyperthyroidism patients. After blood sampling, hyperthyroidism patients were treated with methimazole at a starting dose of 30 mg daily, and ophthalmopathy patients were treated with high-dose intravenous methylprednisolone. The paper describes TCR Vbeta CDR3 sequencing of about 140 peripheral blood samples, made up of approximately 40 ophthalmopathy patients, some 76 hyperthyroidism patients and 17 progressor patients. What the study reported, not specific to this receptor: Sample size was not statistically predetermined, and investigators were not blinded to group allocation. Most expanded thyroid clonotypes (frequency above 0.001) were also detected in blood, a finding suggesting that blood repertoires may reflect thyroid immune responses. During validation, the model predicted progression to ophthalmopathy a median of around 6 months ahead of onset, with 60% to 71% sensitivity and 72.22% specificity. A model built on a 13 V-J signature distinguished ophthalmopathy from stable hyperthyroidism, reaching about 89% sensitivity and approximately 81% specificity in cross-validation and 80%/75% in testing.

The TCR beta CDR3 regions were amplified from the RNA transcripts. The TCR CDR3 was subjected to a first round of RT-PCR using the HTBI primer set and the Qiagen OneStep RT-PCR kit. The libraries were constructed in a second round of multiplex PCR and then size-selected and purified. Sequencing of the libraries was done on an Illumina HiSeq2000 using paired-end 100 bp reads. The source study handled its data this way. Raw data were processed with SOAPnuke, discarding reads with adapters, uncalled bases, mean Phred below 15, or no exact constant-primer or identifier match. High-quality paired reads were merged with COPE v1.2.5, and unique nucleotide sequences were defined as clonotypes. MiTCR v1.1 was used to align clonotypes to the IMGT TRBV, TRBD and TRBJ reference segments. The analysis was restricted to V-J combinations with a frequency above 0.0001, which together covered over 99% of the repertoires. The TCS score was defined as F50 (clonal expansion) divided by E x V (chaos), with BLOSUM62-based TCRdist calculated between CDR3 peptides within each V-J. Welch's t-statistics and random forest reduced 514 V-J features to about 13, which were used in a naive Bayes classifier (R e1071). Using fastp trimming at Q25 and MiXCR clonotype assembly, TCRdb reanalyzed the public sequencing data and kept in-frame beta chains. Rows merge per CDR3 protein into single entries with the most common DNA and genes. It is TCRdb's table, rather than the study itself, that gives the V and J calls and clone size. Present in this sample are about 640,000 distinct CDR3 sequences, roughly 20% of which were seen just once. Together, the top ten hold under 35% of the sample.

Moderately to severely active disease, a Clinical Activity Score of at least 3, a NOSPECS grade of at least 4, and a duration under 3 months were present in ophthalmopathy patients. The study excluded patients with uncontrolled infections, other autoimmune diseases, pregnancy or lactation. Diagnoses were established on the basis of clinical symptoms, serum thyroxine and TRAb, thyroid ultrasound, and orbital computed tomography. PBMCs were separated from over 9 ml of fresh peripheral blood using Ficoll-Paque density gradient centrifugation. Trizol reagent was used to extract total RNA, and RNA quality was then checked on an Agilent 2100 Bioanalyzer. CDR1 and CDR2 are drawn from the germline V gene: MGHRA, YSYEKL. From its cysteine to its phenylalanine, the CDR3 spans 15 amino acids. Left in the record is the CDR3 DNA by itself, 45 bases read in frame from the first base. Trimmed from V: 1 base; trimmed from J: 3 bases; junction bases lacking a gene match: 6.

Many counts were recorded for this clonotype. The target of this receptor is not known. It has no much larger one-base neighbor in the sample; base qualities were not kept. The rearranged chain carries TRBV4-1 and TRBJ2-7; TRBD1 aligns with 7 central bases. This TCR was recovered from a man under 40 with Graves' ophthalmopathy. The source material was blood. The CDR3 protein sequence reads: CASSQVPAGGYEQYF. Read as DNA, the sequence is TGCGCCAGCAGCCAAGTCCCGGCAGGGGGCTACGAGCAGTACTTC.